This T cell receptor beta chain was identified during a study of T cell responses to AZD1222 COVID-19 vaccine. In regard to this clone: Its antigen is unknown.

Study conclusions and caveats: Spike was spanned by vaccine-associated CD4 TCRs, which were dominant at 160-218 and 743-854. Most donors were white British and more were female, and clonal diversity was possibly underestimated.

The assay was immunoSEQ multiplex PCR, and TCRdb's table has in-frame clones only and misses some. Found here are fewer than 45,000 clones, about 83% of them singletons; the top ten hold roughly half. V was pared by 6 bases and J by 6 bases, with 1 base of the junction left unmatched. The CDR3 extends over 12 amino acids. Germline CDR1 reads MNHEY; CDR2 reads SMNVEV (reference sequence). The source is an adult in good health. The rearrangement uses TRBV27 and TRBJ1-1, with 10 bases matching TRBD1. The sample here was peripheral blood, taken on day 0 of AZD1222 vaccination. In DNA form, the CDR3 reads TGTGCCAGCAGCGGACAGGGGGCTGAAGCTTTCTTT. Translating gives CASSGQGAEAFF.